A selection of T cell receptor beta chains follows, all from one sample in a study of OX40 agonist ivuxolimab in advanced cancers. Sequenced by immunoSEQ multiplex PCR; TCRdb stores in-frame clones only, minus some. The sample has about 58,000 clones, 82% seen once. The sequencing used CD4+ or CD8+ T cells sorted from blood, collected in a trial of the OX40 agonist ivuxolimab. The receptor source for this set is an adult with an advanced solid tumor such as melanoma, head and neck, liver or kidney cancer. CDR3s include the opening cysteine and the closing phenylalanine or tryptophan. D genes are given only for firm matches. Clone size is not always given. Where it is, it says once, few, many or a class for expanded clones.

NA	TRBV6-5	TRBJ1-2	NA	CASIKGPYYGYTF	TGTGCCAGCATTAAGGGACCTTACTATGGCTACACCTTC
NA	TRBV6-5	TRBJ1-3	few	CASRKDSAGNTIYF	TGTGCCAGCAGAAAGGACAGTGCCGGAAACACCATATATTTT
NA	TRBV11-2	TRBJ2-1	NA	CASSLDSGAKQFF	TGTGCCAGCAGCTTAGATTCCGGGGCCAAGCAGTTCTTC
TRBD1	TRBV5-4	TRBJ1-6	NA	CASSRDRGGSPLHF	TGTGCCAGCAGCCGTGACAGGGGCGGTTCACCCCTCCACTTT
TRBD2	TRBV7-6	TRBJ2-1	NA	CASSLGRLAGGEEQFF	TGTGCCAGCAGCTTAGGCCGACTAGCGGGGGGAGAGGAGCAGTTCTTC
NA	TRBV6-5	TRBJ2-3	NA	CASRKRGTDTQYF	TGTGCCAGCAGGAAAAGAGGAACAGATACGCAGTATTTT
NA	TRBV7-8	TRBJ2-2	many	CASSSLSANTGELFF	TGTGCCAGCAGCAGCCTTAGCGCGAACACCGGGGAGCTGTTTTTT
NA	TRBV28	TRBJ2-7	NA	CASMYHGSSYEQYF	TGTGCCAGCATGTATCACGGTAGCTCCTACGAGCAGTACTTC
TRBD1	TRBV6-1	TRBJ2-7	NA	CASSEQDRDHEQYF	TGTGCCAGCAGTGAACAGGACAGGGACCACGAGCAGTACTTC
NA	TRBV5-1	TRBJ2-1	NA	CASSSAGSYNEQFF	TGCGCCAGCAGCTCTGCGGGCTCCTACAATGAGCAGTTCTTC
TRBD2	TRBV5-1	TRBJ2-1	once	CASSFVAGENNEQFF	TGCGCCAGCAGCTTCGTAGCGGGGGAGAACAATGAGCAGTTCTTC
TRBD2	TRBV11-2	TRBJ2-5	NA	CASSPGTSGRGSETQYF	TGTGCCAGCAGCCCCGGGACTAGCGGGAGGGGTTCAGAGACCCAGTACTTC
TRBD2	TRBV5-1	TRBJ2-5	NA	CASSWGTSGEQETQYF	TGCGCCAGCAGCTGGGGGACTAGCGGAGAACAAGAGACCCAGTACTTC
NA	TRBV5-1	TRBJ1-2	NA	CASSLAISGVRGYTF	TGCGCCAGCAGCTTGGCCATCTCAGGGGTTCGTGGCTACACCTTC
NA	TRBV27	TRBJ1-2	NA	CASSPNRALLMGGYTF	TGTGCCAGCAGTCCTAATCGGGCCCTCTTAATGGGGGGCTACACCTTC
TRBD2	TRBV5-4	TRBJ2-5	NA	CASSLGSSGLQETQYF	TGTGCCAGCAGCTTAGGGTCTAGCGGACTACAAGAGACCCAGTACTTC
TRBD1	TRBV5-1	TRBJ1-1	once	CASSMTGGGTEAFF	TGCGCCAGCAGCATGACAGGGGGCGGCACTGAAGCTTTCTTT
NA	TRBV30	TRBJ1-6	NA	CAWSPTQGDGLNSPLHF	TGTGCCTGGAGTCCAACACAGGGAGACGGCCTTAATTCACCCCTCCACTTT
NA	TRBV5-4	TRBJ2-7	NA	CASSFGGSYEQYF	TGTGCCAGCAGCTTTGGGGGCTCCTACGAGCAGTACTTC
NA	TRBV6-5	TRBJ1-3	NA	CASSSPILSGNTIYF	TGTGCCAGCAGCTCACCCATTCTCTCTGGAAACACCATATATTTT
NA	TRBV4-3	TRBJ1-1	NA	CASSQGPNTEAFF	TGCGCCAGCAGCCAGGGACCGAACACTGAAGCTTTCTTT
TRBD1	TRBV27	TRBJ2-4	NA	CASRPLLYDRGANIQYF	TGTGCCAGCAGACCACTACTCTACGACAGGGGAGCAAACATTCAGTACTTC
NA	TRBV29-1	TRBJ1-1	NA	CSVCPQARNTEAFF	TGCAGCGTTTGCCCACAGGCTAGGAACACTGAAGCTTTCTTT
TRBD1	TRBV2	TRBJ1-3	NA	CASRATGPGNTIYF	TGTGCCAGCAGAGCGACAGGGCCTGGAAACACCATATATTTT
NA	TRBV7-2	TRBJ2-2	NA	CASSLASGELFF	TGTGCCAGCAGCTTAGCATCCGGGGAGCTGTTTTTT
NA	TRBV6-1	TRBJ2-5	NA	CASSGGPGNQETQYF	TGTGCCAGCAGTGGCGGCCCGGGGAACCAAGAGACCCAGTACTTC
TRBD1	TRBV7-2	TRBJ2-1	once	CASSSEGQGYNEQFF	TGTGCCAGCAGCTCGGAAGGACAGGGGTACAATGAGCAGTTCTTC
NA	TRBV19	TRBJ2-1	NA	CASSMSLVSRGSYNEQFF	TGTGCCAGTAGTATGTCATTAGTATCCAGGGGCTCCTACAATGAGCAGTTCTTC
NA	TRBV28	TRBJ1-2	NA	CASSLPLTLGYTF	TGTGCCAGCAGTTTGCCCCTCACTTTGGGCTACACCTTC
TRBD2	TRBV29-1	TRBJ2-3	NA	CSVDLFWTSAGTDTQYF	TGCAGCGTAGACCTTTTTTGGACTAGCGCGGGCACAGATACGCAGTATTTT
TRBD2	TRBV4-1	TRBJ2-3	NA	CASSLLARASTDTQYF	TGCGCCAGCAGTCTACTAGCGAGGGCGAGCACAGATACGCAGTATTTT
NA	TRBV5-8	TRBJ1-2	NA	CASSLVFRVGQPNYGYTF	TGTGCCAGCAGCTTGGTGTTTCGAGTTGGACAGCCAAACTATGGCTACACCTTC
TRBD1	TRBV7-9	TRBJ2-2	NA	CASSKRTGGNTGELFF	TGTGCCAGCAGCAAACGGACAGGGGGGAACACCGGGGAGCTGTTTTTT
NA	TRBV2	TRBJ1-1	NA	CASFRVNTEAFF	TGTGCCAGCTTCAGGGTGAACACTGAAGCTTTCTTT
NA	TRBV29-1	TRBJ2-2	once	CSVAPDGTGELFF	TGCAGCGTCGCCCCAGACGGCACCGGGGAGCTGTTTTTT
TRBD1	TRBV29-1	TRBJ2-5	NA	CSVTGTGGETQYF	TGCAGCGTAACCGGGACAGGGGGCGAGACCCAGTACTTC
TRBD1	TRBV6-1	TRBJ1-1	NA	CASKNRGETEAFF	TGTGCCAGCAAAAACAGGGGCGAGACTGAAGCTTTCTTT
NA	TRBV7-8	TRBJ2-1	NA	CASSLATRPSSYNEQFF	TGTGCCAGCAGCTTAGCAACGCGTCCTTCCTCCTACAATGAGCAGTTCTTC
NA	TRBV11-2	TRBJ2-7	NA	CASSLTGTASEQYF	TGTGCCAGCAGCTTAACCGGGACGGCTAGCGAGCAGTACTTC
TRBD1	TRBV9	TRBJ1-4	NA	CASSPGTGEGEKLFF	TGTGCCAGCAGCCCGGGGACAGGGGAAGGTGAAAAACTGTTTTTT
NA	TRBV29-1	TRBJ2-7	NA	CSVALGISSYEQYF	TGCAGCGTCGCTCTCGGGATCAGCTCCTACGAGCAGTACTTC
NA	TRBV2	TRBJ2-3	NA	CASRGQGTRTDTQYF	TGTGCCAGCAGAGGACAGGGGACTAGGACAGATACGCAGTATTTT
TRBD1	TRBV11-2	TRBJ2-7	NA	CASSLAYRGTGEQYF	TGTGCCAGCAGCTTAGCTTACAGGGGGACGGGGGAGCAGTACTTC
TRBD2	TRBV9	TRBJ2-1	NA	CATSQGLAANEQFF	TGTGCCACCTCTCAGGGACTAGCAGCCAATGAGCAGTTCTTC
TRBD1	TRBV5-1	TRBJ1-1	NA	CASSPDRGLNTEAFF	TGCGCCAGCAGCCCCGACAGGGGGTTGAACACTGAAGCTTTCTTT
NA	TRBV27	TRBJ1-1	NA	CASTSLSNTEAFF	TGTGCCAGCACCTCCCTGTCGAACACTGAAGCTTTCTTT
TRBD2	TRBV7-2	TRBJ2-1	NA	CASSPLGSGSGTYNEQFF	TGTGCCAGCAGCCCTTTGGGCAGCGGGAGTGGCACCTACAATGAGCAGTTCTTC
NA	TRBV9	TRBJ1-4	NA	CASSVGVGGTNEKLFF	TGTGCCAGCAGCGTAGGGGTTGGGGGAACTAATGAAAAACTGTTTTTT
NA	TRBV2	TRBJ2-3	NA	CASSEGGEGTDTQYF	TGTGCCAGCAGTGAAGGCGGGGAGGGCACAGATACGCAGTATTTT
NA	TRBV7-2	TRBJ2-5	NA	CASSLTIFQETQYF	TGTGCCAGCAGCCTAACTATCTTCCAAGAGACCCAGTACTTC
TRBD1	TRBV9	TRBJ2-7	NA	CASSQGQGFYEQYF	TGTGCCAGCAGCCAAGGACAGGGGTTCTACGAGCAGTACTTC
NA	TRBV7-2	TRBJ1-2	NA	CASSTQSGGENGYTF	TGTGCCAGCAGCACCCAATCGGGGGGGGAAAATGGCTACACCTTC
NA	TRBV30	TRBJ1-1	once	CAWRTGTLNTEAFF	TGTGCCTGGAGGACCGGGACATTGAACACTGAAGCTTTCTTT